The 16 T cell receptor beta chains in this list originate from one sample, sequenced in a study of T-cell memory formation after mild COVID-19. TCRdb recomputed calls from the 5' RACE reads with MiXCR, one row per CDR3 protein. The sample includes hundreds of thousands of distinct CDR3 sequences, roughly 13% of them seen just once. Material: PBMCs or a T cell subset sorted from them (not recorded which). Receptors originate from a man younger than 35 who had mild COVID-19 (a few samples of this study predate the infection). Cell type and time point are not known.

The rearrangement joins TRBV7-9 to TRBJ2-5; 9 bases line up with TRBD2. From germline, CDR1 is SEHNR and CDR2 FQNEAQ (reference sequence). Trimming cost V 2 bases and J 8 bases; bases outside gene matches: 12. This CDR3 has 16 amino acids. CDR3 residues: CASSLLPSGERDTQYF. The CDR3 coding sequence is TGTGCCAGCAGCTTATTACCTAGCGGGGAACGGGATACCCAGTACTTC.

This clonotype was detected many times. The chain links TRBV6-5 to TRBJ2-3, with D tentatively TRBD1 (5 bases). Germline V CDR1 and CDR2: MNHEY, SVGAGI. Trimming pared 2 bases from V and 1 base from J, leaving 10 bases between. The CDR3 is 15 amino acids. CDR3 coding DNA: TGTGCCAGCAGTTACGGGGCTGGAGGCACAGATACGCAGTATTTT. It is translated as CASSYGAGGTDTQYF.

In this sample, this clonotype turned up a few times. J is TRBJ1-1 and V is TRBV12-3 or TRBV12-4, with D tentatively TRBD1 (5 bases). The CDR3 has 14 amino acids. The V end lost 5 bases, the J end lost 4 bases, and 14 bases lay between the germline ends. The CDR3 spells CASSRRGVSTEAFF. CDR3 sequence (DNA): TGTGCCAGCAGTCGACGGGGGGTCAGCACTGAAGCTTTCTTT.

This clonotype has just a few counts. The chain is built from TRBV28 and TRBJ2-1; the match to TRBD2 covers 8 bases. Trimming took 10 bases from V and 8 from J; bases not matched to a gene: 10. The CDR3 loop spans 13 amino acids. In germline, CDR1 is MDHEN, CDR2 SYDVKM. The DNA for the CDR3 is TGTGCCATCTCTGTCGGGGGGGCCCATGAGCAGTTCTTC. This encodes CAISVGGAHEQFF.

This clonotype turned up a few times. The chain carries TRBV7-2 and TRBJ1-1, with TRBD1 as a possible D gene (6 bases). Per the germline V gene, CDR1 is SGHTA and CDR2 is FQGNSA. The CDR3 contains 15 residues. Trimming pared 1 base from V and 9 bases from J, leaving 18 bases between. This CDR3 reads CASSLEGDHGVKAFF. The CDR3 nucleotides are TGTGCCAGCAGCTTAGAGGGGGATCATGGAGTCAAAGCTTTCTTT.

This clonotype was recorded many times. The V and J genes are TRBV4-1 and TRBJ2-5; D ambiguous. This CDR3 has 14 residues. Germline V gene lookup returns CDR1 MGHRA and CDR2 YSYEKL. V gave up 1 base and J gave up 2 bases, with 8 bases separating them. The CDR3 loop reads CASSQGTDQETQYF. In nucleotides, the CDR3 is TGCGCCAGCAGCCAAGGGACGGATCAAGAGACCCAGTACTTC.

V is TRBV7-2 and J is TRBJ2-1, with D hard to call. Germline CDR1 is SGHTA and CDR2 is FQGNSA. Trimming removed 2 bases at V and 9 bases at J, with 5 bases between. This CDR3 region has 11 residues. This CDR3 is CASSLRSEQFF. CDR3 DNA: TGTGCCAGCAGCTTACGGAGTGAGCAGTTCTTC.

DNA for the CDR3: TGTGCCAGCTCACCAAACAGCAGGACAGGAGAAGCTTTCTTT. Translating it yields CASSPNSRTGEAFF. The chain carries TRBV18 and TRBJ1-1, with 7 bases aligning to TRBD1. CDR3 length equals 14 residues. Looked up from germline, CDR1 is KGHSH and CDR2 is LQKENI. The V and J ends lost 2 bases and 8 bases, in that order; junction bases with no gene match: 8. The full variable domain, its missing parts supplied by reference TRBV18 and TRBJ1-1, is NAGVMQNPRHLVRRRGQEARLRCSPMKGHSHVYWYRQLPEEGLKFMVYLQKENIIDESGMPKERFSAEFPKEGPSILRIQQVVRGDSAAYFCASSPNSRTGEAFFGQGTRLTVV.

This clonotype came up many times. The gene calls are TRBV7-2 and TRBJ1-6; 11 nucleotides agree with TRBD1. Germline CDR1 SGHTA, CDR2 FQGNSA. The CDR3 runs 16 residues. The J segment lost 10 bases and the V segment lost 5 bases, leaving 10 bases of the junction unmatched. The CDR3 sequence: CASSAGQGGLGSPLHF. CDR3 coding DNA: TGTGCCAGCAGCGCGGGACAGGGGGGTTTAGGATCACCCCTCCACTTT.

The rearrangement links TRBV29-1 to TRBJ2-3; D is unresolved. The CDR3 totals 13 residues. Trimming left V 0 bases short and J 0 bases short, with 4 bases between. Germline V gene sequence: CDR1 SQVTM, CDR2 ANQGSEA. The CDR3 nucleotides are TGCAGCGTTGAAGATTGGAGCACAGATACGCAGTATTTT. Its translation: CSVEDWSTDTQYF.

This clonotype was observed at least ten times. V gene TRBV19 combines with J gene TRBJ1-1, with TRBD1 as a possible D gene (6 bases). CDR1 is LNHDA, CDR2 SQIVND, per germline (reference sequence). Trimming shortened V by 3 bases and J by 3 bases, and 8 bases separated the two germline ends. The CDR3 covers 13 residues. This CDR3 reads CASSIEGDTEAFF. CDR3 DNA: TGTGCCAGTAGTATCGAGGGGGACACTGAAGCTTTCTTT. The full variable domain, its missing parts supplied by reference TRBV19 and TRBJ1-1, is DGGITQSPKYLFRKEGQNVTLSCEQNLNHDAMYWYRQDPGQGLRLIYYSQIVNDFQKGDIAEGYSVSREKKESFPLTVTSAQKNPTAFYLCASSIEGDTEAFFGQGTRLTVV.

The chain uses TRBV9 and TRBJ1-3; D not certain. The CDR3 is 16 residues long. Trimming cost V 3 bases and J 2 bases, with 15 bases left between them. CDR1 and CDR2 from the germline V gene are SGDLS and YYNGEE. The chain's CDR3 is CASSASGIFPGNTIYF. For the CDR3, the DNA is TGTGCCAGCAGCGCTTCCGGGATCTTTCCTGGAAACACCATATATTTT.

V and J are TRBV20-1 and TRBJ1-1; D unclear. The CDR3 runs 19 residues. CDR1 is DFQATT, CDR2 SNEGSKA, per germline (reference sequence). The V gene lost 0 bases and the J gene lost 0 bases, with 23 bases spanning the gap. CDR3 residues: CSARDIEDAGIFMNTEAFF. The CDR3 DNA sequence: TGCAGTGCTAGAGATATCGAGGACGCTGGAATTTTCATGAACACTGAAGCTTTCTTT.

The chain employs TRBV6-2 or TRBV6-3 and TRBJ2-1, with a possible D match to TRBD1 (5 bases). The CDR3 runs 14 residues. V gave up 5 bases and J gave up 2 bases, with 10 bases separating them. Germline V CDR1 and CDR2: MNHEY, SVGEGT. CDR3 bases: TGTGCCAGCAGTAGGACAACCCCCTACAATGAGCAGTTCTTC. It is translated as CASSRTTPYNEQFF.

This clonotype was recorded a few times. The CDR3 nucleotides are TGTGCCAGCAGCCCGACAGTGAACACCGGGGAGCTGTTTTTT. Its protein product is CASSPTVNTGELFF. The V call is TRBV7-2, the J call TRBJ2-2; maybe TRBD1 (5 bases). V was clipped by 5 bases and J by 1 base, with 8 bases between them. There are 14 residues in the CDR3. Germline CDR1 is SGHTA and CDR2 is FQGNSA.

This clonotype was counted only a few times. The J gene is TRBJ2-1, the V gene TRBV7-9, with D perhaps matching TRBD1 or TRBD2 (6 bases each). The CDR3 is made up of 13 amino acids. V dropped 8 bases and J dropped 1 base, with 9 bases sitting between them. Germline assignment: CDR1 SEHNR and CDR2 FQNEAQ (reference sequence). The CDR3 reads CASEGGSYNEQFF. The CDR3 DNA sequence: TGTGCCAGCGAGGGGGGATCCTACAATGAGCAGTTCTTC.